The source of this TCR beta chain is a study of T cell repertoires in ileal Crohn's disease (dated by TCRdb to the late 2010s). Background on the whole study: At the time of surgery, around a third of patients were active smokers, and the median duration of disease was 7.5 to 8.5 years. Roughly half of the patients were given postoperative therapy, with 11 receiving thiopurines and roughly 20 receiving anti-TNF agents. All patients had surgery for a complication: stricturing disease in 61% and penetrating disease in roughly 40%. The study was conducted in parallel with a multicentre cohort built to find predictors of early endoscopic recurrence after ileocolonic resection. Endoscopic postoperative recurrence was defined by a Rutgeerts score above i0. TCR repertoire analysis was performed in a few dozen Crohn's disease patients drawn from a prospective multicentre cohort. A total of roughly 170 mucosal samples from 57 patients were sequenced, with samples obtained at several locations on the surgical specimen and at postoperative endoscopy. M6 samples were neoterminal ileum biopsies taken at postoperative colonoscopy.

Concerning this clone: Its specific antigen is unknown. No much larger clone exists at a distance of one base, and base qualities are not known.

What the authors observed across the whole study: Endoscopic recurrence was found to be associated with higher high-frequency clone percentages at surgery, and recurrence was observed in all patients with clonality above 26.8% (18/57). Only a subgroup of patients, of unstated size, had their mucosal CD4 and CD8 T cells sorted and sequenced. Postoperative endoscopy was performed at varying times within the first year after surgery, with a median delay of approximately 6.8 months. Compared with CD4 T cells, sorted CD8 T cells held more high-frequency clones, which suggests that the mucosal expansions were mostly CD8. A significantly higher proportion of clonal expansions was observed in active smokers at surgery than in non-smokers (25.9% vs 17.9%, p=0.02).

For commercial TCRB immunosequencing, approximately 500 nanograms of biopsy DNA were submitted for each sample. CDR3 regions were amplified from genomic DNA by Adaptive Biotechnology using a two-step, amplification bias-controlled multiplex PCR. Primers covering every V and J gene segment were used in the first PCR, while barcodes and Illumina adapters were added in the second PCR. An Illumina instrument was used to sequence the CDR3 libraries. For the original study's pipeline: The analysis drew on both the pipelines supplied by the vendor and custom analysis of the raw data in R/Bioconductor running R version 3.3.0. Clonality, which ranges from 0 to 1, was calculated as the inverse of the normalised Shannon entropy across all productive clones. High-frequency clones were defined as the share of the repertoire taken up by the top 100 clones, keeping only clones that passed a 95% confidence test. The Simpson index measured repertoire diversity, and the Morisita-Horn index measured overlap between samples. As stored in TCRdb, this immuneACCESS dataset retains in-frame rearrangements with V and J assigned. A fraction of the clones does not appear; measured against another copy, unresolved V genes explain less than half of the discrepancy, and the remainder lacks a known reason. V and J calls and clone size are copied from that table; D and trimming were computed from the DNA. Counted in this sample were some 10,000 clones; around 74% of them appeared once. The ten largest clones take up approximately 6.9% of the sample.

CDR1 and CDR2 are read off the germline V gene as SGHVS and FQNEAQ. Spanning cysteine to phenylalanine, the CDR3 consists of 15 amino acids. The read is trimmed to its CDR3 DNA, 45 bases read in frame from base 1. Unmatched junction bases come to 6, with V trimmed by 0 bases and J by 7 bases. The sample's time point label, in plain terms: neoterminal ileum biopsy at postoperative endoscopy, about 6 months after surgery. To be eligible, patients had to be adults with ileal or ileocolonic Crohn's disease and an indication for ileocolonic resection. Whole ileal mucosal biopsies were stored frozen at -80°C before DNA extraction. Genomic DNA was extracted from frozen whole biopsies using a TRizol-based method and was quantified with a NanoDrop 2000 spectrophotometer.

The receptor was isolated from an adult with Crohn's disease. Sequenced material: ileal tissue. Recombination connected TRBV7-8 to TRBJ1-2, with 9 central nucleotides matching TRBD1. The CDR3 sequence is CASSLAGTGWGGYTF. The DNA sequence reads TGTGCCAGCAGCTTAGCTGGGACAGGGTGGGGTGGCTACACCTTC. The entire variable domain, with the stretches around the CDR3 drawn from the reference TRBV7-8 and TRBJ1-2 proteins, is GAGVSQSPRYKVAKRGQDVALRCDPISGHVSLFWYQQALGQGPEFLTYFQNEAQLDKSGLPSDRFFAERPEGSVSTLKIQRTQQEDSAVYLCASSLAGTGWGGYTFGSGTRLTVV.